This TCR beta chain was observed in a study of cytomegalovirus exposure and HLA in healthy donors. Study background: Sequencing of 150 million to 200 million T cells in an earlier analysis found about 120 million unique TCR beta sequences.

Trimming took off 5 bases at V and 5 bases at J, with 19 bases between the two ends. Germline assignment: CDR1 SGHAT and CDR2 FQDESV (reference sequence). This CDR3 is 15 amino acids long. Study results and caveats: High specificity and sensitivity for cytomegalovirus status were reported for the classifier. In vitro data verified a few CMV-associated chains as specific for CMV antigens. Reportedly, a later analysis found an Asian-associated ancestry cluster had fewer N-insertions than the approximately 700-donor mean.

This clone has more than one count but fewer than ten. The antigen remains undetermined. Amplification used 60 Vbeta primers and 13 Jbeta primers. Assay: immunoSEQ multiplex PCR; the TCRdb copy retains only in-frame clones and omits some. The sample includes roughly 150,000 clones, roughly 84% of them seen just once. The J gene is TRBJ2-7, the V gene TRBV11-1; TRBD1 might be the D (7 bases). The material sequenced was PBMCs. This clonotype was sampled from a boy between 2 and 10 years old in good health and CMV-seronegative. CDR3 region: CASSPGGSPGDEQYF. CDR3 DNA sequence: TGTGCCAGCAGCCCAGGGGGAAGTCCGGGAGACGAGCAGTACTTC. Together with reference TRBV11-1 and TRBJ2-7, the CDR3 gives the full variable domain: EAEVAQSPRYKITEKSQAVAFWCDPISGHATLYWYRQILGQGPELLVQFQDESVVDDSQLPKDRFSAERLKGVDSTLKIQPAELGDSAMYLCASSPGGSPGDEQYFGPGTRLTVT.